These 18 T cell receptor beta chains originate from one sample sequenced in a study of patients and donors after allogeneic stem cell transplantation (dated by TCRdb to 2020 to 2022). The library came from RT-PCR. Sequencing used a NextSeq 550. TCRdb passed the public sequencing reads through fastp at Q25 and MiXCR, retaining productive beta sequences. Entries are consolidated by CDR3 protein sequence, retaining the most common genes and DNA. The sample yields 920,000 or so distinct CDR3 sequences; roughly 18% were counted once. Roughly 6% of the sample lies in the top ten. Material for sequencing was blood, either unsorted or a sorted T cell fraction (not recorded which). The receptors here all came from a human donor who was either an allogeneic HSCT recipient or a stem cell or donor lymphocyte infusion donor (not recorded which). It is not recorded whose cells these are; they may come from a transplant donor.

This clonotype was seen a handful of times. The chain carries TRBV12-3 or TRBV12-4 and TRBJ2-7; TRBD2 agrees at 7 bases. V lost 3 bases to trimming and J lost 2 bases; unmatched junction nucleotides: 10. The length of the CDR3 is 16 residues. Written as DNA, the CDR3 is TGTGCCAGCAGTTTGGAATTTGCTAGCGGAACCTACGAGCAGTACTTC. Amino acid sequence: CASSLEFASGTYEQYF.

This clonotype was observed a handful of times. The chain recombines TRBV6-1 with TRBJ1-1; the match to TRBD1 covers 7 bases. Germline V gene sequence: CDR1 MNHNS, CDR2 SASEGT. With V trimmed by 6 bases and J by 3 bases, 10 bases remained unmatched. The CDR3 totals 15 residues. This CDR3 reads CASSRDSGEDTEAFF. CDR3 DNA sequence: TGTGCCAGCAGCCGGGACAGTGGGGAGGACACTGAAGCTTTCTTT.

This clonotype was seen a few times. V is TRBV7-2 and J is TRBJ2-7; no reliable D call. This CDR3 has 15 amino acids. From germline, CDR1 is SGHTA and CDR2 FQGNSA. The germline V and J ends were trimmed by 0 bases and 1 base, with 10 bases remaining between them. The CDR3 reads CASSLALGQSYEQYF. In DNA form, the CDR3 reads TGTGCCAGCAGCTTAGCACTTGGGCAATCCTACGAGCAGTACTTC.

The J gene is TRBJ2-5, the V gene TRBV19; D not certain. Trimming stripped 1 base from V and 0 bases from J, with 9 bases between. CDR1 is LNHDA, CDR2 SQIVND, per germline (reference sequence). This CDR3 is built from 15 residues. The CDR3 bases are TGTGCCAGTAGTATAGTGTCGACTTACCAAGAGACCCAGTACTTC. It specifies CASSIVSTYQETQYF.

Many counts were recorded for this clonotype. This chain connects TRBV20-1 to TRBJ2-1; a weak D match, TRBD1 (5 bases). Germline V lookup: CDR1 DFQATT, CDR2 SNEGSKA (reference sequence). V shed 3 bases and J shed 4 bases, with 16 bases lying between them. This CDR3 contains 15 residues. In DNA form, the CDR3 reads TGCAGTGCTAGGGTTTTGGGAAAGGGGTACAATGAGCAGTTCTTC. Translating gives CSARVLGKGYNEQFF.

In this sample, this clonotype turned up a few times. V is TRBV12-3 or TRBV12-4 and J is TRBJ1-1; D possibly corresponds to TRBD1 (5 bases). V was pared by 7 bases and J by 3 bases, with 12 bases between. The CDR3 is made up of 13 amino acids. The CDR3 region has the DNA TGTGCCAGCATCCCGGGGGGGTACACTGAAGCTTTCTTT. It codes for CASIPGGYTEAFF.

The CDR3, as DNA: TGTGCCAGCACCACAGGGGCATTAGGCACAGATACGCAGTATTTT. It yields the protein CASTTGALGTDTQYF. V gene TRBV6-1 combines with J gene TRBJ2-3; 7 bases align to TRBD1. The CDR3 is made up of 15 amino acids. Trimming took 7 bases from V and 1 from J; bases not matched to a gene: 8. Germline CDR1 and CDR2: MNHNS and SASEGT.

V usage is TRBV20-1 and J usage is TRBJ2-2; 8 nucleotides line up with TRBD2. Trimming at V came to 2 bases and at J to 5 bases, leaving 4 bases not matched to a gene. The CDR3 covers 14 residues. The germline V gene has CDR1 DFQATT and CDR2 SNEGSKA (reference sequence). The chain's CDR3 is CSARTGTRTGELFF. In DNA form, the CDR3 reads TGCAGTGCTAGAACTGGGACTAGAACCGGGGAGCTGTTTTTT.

J is TRBJ2-7 and V is TRBV18; 9 bases are shared with TRBD1. CDR1 and CDR2 (germline): KGHSH, LQKENI. V lost 6 bases to trimming and J lost 6 bases; unmatched junction nucleotides: 9. CDR3 length: 14 residues. The CDR3 is CASSPWTGVGEQYF. Written as DNA, the CDR3 is TGTGCCAGCTCCCCATGGACAGGGGTGGGCGAGCAGTACTTC.

In this sample, this clonotype turned up a few times. V gene TRBV20-1 combines with J gene TRBJ2-7, with D perhaps matching TRBD2 (6 bases). Per germline, CDR1 DFQATT and CDR2 SNEGSKA (reference sequence). With 6 bases removed from V and 2 bases from J, the gap between germline ends came to 17 bases. The CDR3 extends over 14 amino acids. As DNA, the CDR3 is TGCAGTGCCCTATGGTCGGGCGGGGCCTACGAGCAGTACTTC. This encodes CSALWSGGAYEQYF.

This clonotype was observed a few times. The chain couples TRBV12-3 or TRBV12-4 to TRBJ1-5; D remains unclear. Trimming pared 0 bases from V and 1 base from J, leaving 22 bases between. This CDR3 has 20 amino acids. CDR3 DNA sequence: TGTGCCAGCAGTTTAGCGGCCCCTCCAAATGGAGGGAAAAGCAATCAGCCCCAGCATTTT. This sequence encodes CASSLAAPPNGGKSNQPQHF.

The V gene is TRBV20-1, the J gene TRBJ2-7; D gene uncertain. V dropped 2 bases and J dropped 4 bases, with 6 bases sitting between them. CDR1 is DFQATT and CDR2 is SNEGSKA in the germline V gene (reference sequence). The CDR3 extends over 11 amino acids. In DNA form, the CDR3 reads TGCAGTGCTAGATCCGAGTACGAGCAGTACTTC. As protein: CSARSEYEQYF.

This clonotype showed up just a few times. The CDR3: CASSWTGFNQPQHF. The DNA of the CDR3 is TGTGCCAGCAGTTGGACAGGGTTCAATCAGCCCCAGCATTTT. The rearrangement joins TRBV27 to TRBJ1-5, with TRBD1 matching 8 bases. The germline V gene has CDR1 MNHEY and CDR2 SMNVEV (reference sequence). This CDR3 contains 14 residues. The junction had 2 bases not matched to a gene; V was cut back by 4 bases and J by 3 bases.

The genes are TRBV24-1 and TRBJ2-1, with 7 bases that match TRBD2. The CDR3 is 18 residues long. Per germline, CDR1 KGHDR and CDR2 SFDVKD. J was trimmed by 5 bases and V by 3 bases; bases with no gene match: 15. The CDR3 region has the DNA TGTGCCACCAGTGATGGGGGGGGGGTGACTAGTGCGGACAATGAGCAGTTCTTC. The encoded protein is CATSDGGGVTSADNEQFF.

This clonotype was found a few times. This chain connects TRBV29-1 to TRBJ1-2; TRBD1 might be the D (5 bases). This CDR3 has 13 residues. The germline V gene has CDR1 SQVTM and CDR2 ANQGSEA. The V gene lost 2 bases and the J gene lost 5 bases, with 12 bases spanning the gap. CDR3 DNA sequence: TGCAGCGTTGAATCCGGGTCAGGGTATGGCTACACCTTC. Amino acid sequence: CSVESGSGYGYTF.

The rearrangement joins TRBV18 to TRBJ1-6; 7 positions match TRBD1. Germline V lookup: CDR1 KGHSH, CDR2 LQKENI. V dropped 0 bases and J dropped 6; count of bases not matched to a gene: 2. This CDR3 comprises 15 residues. CDR3 protein: CASSPPKGANSPLHF. CDR3 nucleotides: TGTGCCAGCTCACCACCGAAGGGGGCTAATTCACCCCTCCACTTT.

The V gene is TRBV11-2, the J gene TRBJ2-1; D is unclear. Germline V gives CDR1 SGHAT, CDR2 FQNNGV. V was trimmed by 0 bases and J by 6 bases, leaving 15 bases between them. The CDR3 runs 16 residues. The CDR3 bases are TGTGCCAGCAGCTTAGACCCCCTGGGCCTAGGCAATGAGCAGTTCTTC. Its protein is CASSLDPLGLGNEQFF.

This clonotype was picked up a small number of times. This chain uses TRBV12-3 or TRBV12-4 with TRBJ1-5; D is possibly TRBD1 (5 bases). This CDR3 has 14 amino acids. The V end was cut by 10 bases, the J end by 4 bases, with 17 bases between. The CDR3 DNA is TGTGCCATCGCCGGGGGACGCCCTAATCAGCCCCAGCATTTT. Encoded protein: CAIAGGRPNQPQHF.